A selection of T cell receptor beta chains follows, all from one sample in a study of cytomegalovirus exposure and HLA in healthy donors. TCRdb's copy holds only in-frame clones and misses some; the assay was immunoSEQ multiplex PCR. The profile shows 250,000 to 300,000 clones, 80% to 90% of them singletons. The sample was PBMCs. The source of these receptors is a woman aged 18 to 35 in good health and CMV-seronegative. Both conserved end residues are part of each CDR3. A D gene is named only where the DNA matches it firmly. Where a row states a size, it is once, few, many or the class of an expanded clone; other rows omit it.

>TRBJ2-5|NA|TRBV11-2|TRBD2|15
TGTGCCAGCAGCTTAGGAACTAGCGGGCAAGAGACCCAGTACTTC
CASSLGTSGQETQYF
>TRBJ1-3|NA|TRBV5-1|NA|14
TGCGCCAGCACCCCAGAACCCTCTGGAAACACCATATATTTT
CASTPEPSGNTIYF
>TRBJ1-3|NA|TRBV2|NA|15
TGTGCCAGCAGTGAAACCTCGAGCTCTGGAAACACCATATATTTT
CASSETSSSGNTIYF
>TRBJ1-1|once|TRBV2|NA|13
TGTGCCAGCCGGTATAGAGAGGACACTGAAGCTTTCTTT
CASRYREDTEAFF
>TRBJ1-2|NA|TRBV5-1|TRBD1|15
TGCGCCAGCAGCTACGAGGGGGCCAGAAACTATGGCTACACCTTC
CASSYEGARNYGYTF
>TRBJ2-1|NA|TRBV18|TRBD1|13
TGTGCCAGCTCACTGGGACAGCTGTATGAGCAGTTCTTC
CASSLGQLYEQFF
>TRBJ1-6|NA|TRBV5-1|NA|16
TGCGCCAGCAGCTTGGATGGGGGGGTCTATAATTCACCCCTCCACTTT
CASSLDGGVYNSPLHF
>TRBJ2-2|NA|TRBV9|TRBD1|16
TGTGCCAGCAGTTCGGACAGGGGGCTAAAGGCCGGGGAGCTGTTTTTT
CASSSDRGLKAGELFF
>TRBJ1-5|NA|TRBV4-3|NA|15
TGCGCCAGCAGCCAAGATCCGCAGGGTAGCCGGCCCCAGCATTTT
CASSQDPQGSRPQHF
>TRBJ2-3|NA|TRBV13|TRBD1|16
TGTGCCAGCAGCTCCAGGCCGGGACAGGGCACAGATACGCAGTATTTT
CASSSRPGQGTDTQYF
>TRBJ1-5|NA|TRBV19|NA|14
TGTGCCAGTAGTATGAGCGGGCGAAATCAGCCCCAGCATTTT
CASSMSGRNQPQHF
>TRBJ2-7|NA|TRBV4-3|NA|16
TGCGCCAGCAGCCAAGTTCTTCGCCAGGGTGCCTACGAGCAGTACTTC
CASSQVLRQGAYEQYF
>TRBJ1-3|NA|TRBV6-6|NA|13
TGTGCCAGCAGTTATATATCTGGAAACACCATATATTTT
CASSYISGNTIYF
>TRBJ2-1|NA|TRBV9|NA|16
TGTGCCAGCAGCGCCAATCCGGCGGGGACCTACAATGAGCAGTTCTTC
CASSANPAGTYNEQFF
>TRBJ2-1|NA|TRBV9|NA|15
TGTGCCAGTGTCGGATCACTCGGGGAATACAATGAGCAGTTCTTC
CASVGSLGEYNEQFF
>TRBJ2-7|NA|TRBV7-6|TRBD2|17
TGTGCCAGCAGCTTAGAGGGGGCTAGCGGGGGTTTCTACGAGCAGTACTTC
CASSLEGASGGFYEQYF
>TRBJ1-1|NA|TRBV29-1|TRBD1|15
TGCAGCGTTGCCCCTCACCTTGACAGGGCCACTGAAGCTTTCTTT
CSVAPHLDRATEAFF
>TRBJ2-7|NA|TRBV27|TRBD2|15
TGTGCCAGCAGCGGACTGGCTAGCGGTAACTACGAGCAGTACTTC
CASSGLASGNYEQYF
>TRBJ2-3|NA|TRBV5-1|TRBD2|19
TGCGCCAGCAGCCCTAGCCCGACTAGCGGGGGGGCGGGCACAGATACGCAGTATTTT
CASSPSPTSGGAGTDTQYF
>TRBJ2-7|NA|TRBV11-3|TRBD1|14
TGTGCCAGCAGCTCCGGGACAGGGGTTTACGAGCAGTACTTC
CASSSGTGVYEQYF
>TRBJ2-2|NA|TRBV27|TRBD2|16
TGTGCCAGCAGTCTGACTAGCGGGCCTAACACCGGGGAGCTGTTTTTT
CASSLTSGPNTGELFF
>TRBJ2-1|NA|TRBV5-1|TRBD2|17
TGCGCCAGCAGCCAACCGGGACTAGCGGGAGTCAGAAATGAGCAGTTCTTC
CASSQPGLAGVRNEQFF
>TRBJ2-5|NA|TRBV4-2|TRBD2|15
TGTGCCAGCAGCAAGCTAGCGGGCCTCCAAGAGACCCAGTACTTC
CASSKLAGLQETQYF
>TRBJ2-2|NA|TRBV7-8|TRBD2|16
TGTGCCAGCAGCTTCCCAACCGGGGGGGGAGGCGGGGAGCTGTTTTTT
CASSFPTGGGGGELFF
>TRBJ2-1|NA|TRBV18|TRBD2|15
TGTGCCAGCTCACCCTATAGCGGGAGTGGCAATGAGCAGTTCTTC
CASSPYSGSGNEQFF
>TRBJ1-2|NA|TRBV19|TRBD1|14
TGTGCCAGTAGTTTTGACAGGGGGAACCCCAGCTACACCTTC
CASSFDRGNPSYTF
>TRBJ2-2|NA|TRBV7-9|NA|14
TGTGCCAGCAGAGTACTAGCTAACACCGGGGAGCTGTTTTTT
CASRVLANTGELFF
>TRBJ2-5|NA|TRBV9|TRBD2|14
TGTGCCAGCAGCCCCCACAGCGGGGGAGAGACCCAGTACTTC
CASSPHSGGETQYF